The entry that follows covers one T cell receptor beta chain sequence. No antigen is known for it. These data originate in a study of T cell repertoires in cytomegalovirus infection. About the study: The authors relied on CMV epitopes, both recently identified HLA-C-restricted and well-studied HLA-B-restricted. Shared public TCR beta signatures pointed to both CMV infection and a matching HLA type.

This CDR3 is built from 18 residues. Per germline, CDR1 DFQATT and CDR2 SNEGSKA (reference sequence). Germline trimming cut 5 bases from V and 2 bases from J; bases unmatched to any gene: 19. Study results and caveats: Within the response measured ex vivo, HLA-C-restricted CMV-specific TCR beta clonotypes were dominant. People with CMV and the relevant HLA were identified by cumulative public TCR beta family frequency.

One entry per CDR3 protein, called by TCRdb with MiXCR from the reads. The sample gives roughly 990,000 distinct CDR3 sequences, 31% of which show up once; more than 13% is in the top ten. The chain uses TRBV20-1 and TRBJ2-7; 9 bases map to TRBD1. The starting material was cultured CD8+ T cells from PBMCs, obtained from culture after CMV antigen stimulation. The sequence came from a human donor in good health (CMV status not recorded). Some clones in this sample may be carry-over from other donors' samples. The CDR3 protein is CSAASGTGWQRRTYEQYF. Here the CDR3 DNA reads TGCAGTGCTGCAAGCGGGACAGGGTGGCAGAGACGGACCTACGAGCAGTACTTC.